This T cell receptor beta chain appears in the sequencing data of a study of cytomegalovirus exposure and HLA in healthy donors. Profiled with immunoSEQ multiplex PCR; TCRdb holds only in-frame clones, not every one. The table has 55,000 to 80,000 clones, around 96% seen once. The CDR3 runs 15 residues. The ends were cut back, 0 bases at V and 2 bases at J, with 8 bases in the middle. CDR1 and CDR2 from the germline V gene are SGDLS and YYNGEE. The V gene is TRBV9, the J gene TRBJ2-2; D remains ambiguous. The sequenced sample consisted of PBMCs. The TCR was taken from a man younger than 30 in good health and CMV-seronegative. The CDR3 DNA sequence: TGTGCCAGCAGCGTAGGACAACTTAACACCGGGGAGCTGTTTTTT. Protein product: CASSVGQLNTGELFF.